Below are 22 T cell receptor beta chains sequenced from a single sample in a study of CD4 T cells in relation to SARS-CoV-2 and coronaviruses. The data were produced by immunoSEQ multiplex PCR, yet TCRdb's version contains in-frame clones alone and is incomplete. The table includes about 38,000 clones, 60% to 85% detected once. Their target antigens are unknown. Material for sequencing was memory CD4+ T cells from PBMCs, cultured in vitro. The receptors stem from an adult with COVID-19.

This clone was observed a handful of times. The chain couples TRBV7-9 to TRBJ1-1; D is uncertain. CDR3 length equals 13 residues. V lost 5 bases to trimming and J lost 11 bases, with 18 bases between them. Germline CDR1 and CDR2: SEHNR and FQNEAQ (reference sequence). The CDR3 here is CASSPVGWAGAFF. The CDR3 nucleotides are TGTGCCAGCAGCCCAGTTGGATGGGCGGGGGCTTTCTTT. Full variable domain (missing parts from reference TRBV7-9 and TRBJ1-1): DTGVSQNPRHKITKRGQNVTFRCDPISEHNRLYWYRQTLGQGPEFLTYFQNEAQLEKSRLLSDRFSAERPKGSFSTLEIQRTEQGDSAMYLCASSPVGWAGAFFGQGTRLTVV.

The chain is built from TRBV3-1 (or the pseudogene TRBV3-2) and TRBJ2-7; a weak D match, TRBD1 (5 bases). Trimming shortened V by 10 bases and J by 9 bases, and 19 bases separated the two germline ends. The CDR3 totals 12 residues. CDR1 is LGHDT, CDR2 YNNKEL, per germline (reference sequence). As DNA, the CDR3 is TGTGCCACCGGGCTCGACAGCTACAGGCAGTACTTC. Residues: CATGLDSYRQYF.

In this sample, this clone turned up a few times. CDR3 in amino acids: CASSVDPGNTIYF. CDR3 DNA sequence: TGTGCCAGCAGCGTAGATCCGGGAAACACCATATATTTT. The chain employs TRBV9 and TRBJ1-3; D remains ambiguous. Germline CDR1 SGDLS, CDR2 YYNGEE. Deletions cut 0 bases from V and 4 bases from J, with 5 bases between. The CDR3 length is 13 residues. Using reference TRBV9 and TRBJ1-3 for the parts outside the CDR3, the full variable domain is DSGVTQTPKHLITATGQRVTLRCSPRSGDLSVYWYQQSLDQGLQFLIQYYNGEERAKGNILERFSAQQFPDLHSELNLSSLELGDSALYFCASSVDPGNTIYFGEGSWLTVV.

This chain links TRBV7-2 with TRBJ2-5; 10 bases fit TRBD2. The CDR3 runs 16 residues. Trimming removed 0 bases from V and 1 base from J; junction bases left unmatched: 2. Per the germline V gene, CDR1 is SGHTA and CDR2 is FQGNSA. CDR3 residues: CASSLARTSGQETQYF. For the CDR3, the DNA is TGTGCCAGCAGCTTAGCCCGGACTAGCGGCCAAGAGACCCAGTACTTC.

This clone is a singleton in its sample. This chain joins TRBV7-9 and TRBJ2-7, with a possible D match to TRBD2 (6 bases). CDR1 is SEHNR, CDR2 FQNEAQ, per germline (reference sequence). V dropped 7 bases and J dropped 5 bases, with 21 bases sitting between them. This CDR3 spans 15 amino acids. This CDR3 is CASTPGRGSGHEQYF. In nucleotides, the CDR3 is TGTGCCAGCACCCCTGGCCGGGGGTCAGGCCACGAGCAGTACTTC.

CDR3: CASSQDYGTYEQYF. As DNA, the CDR3 is TGTGCCAGCAGCCAAGATTACGGAACCTACGAGCAGTACTTC. The J gene is TRBJ2-7, the V gene TRBV3-1 (or the pseudogene TRBV3-2); no definite D call. CDR3 length: 14 amino acids. Deletions cut 0 bases from V and 2 bases from J, with 8 bases between. Germline V gives CDR1 LGHDT, CDR2 YNNKEL (reference sequence).

The V and J genes are TRBV28 and TRBJ2-1, with TRBD1 identical over 7 bases. J was trimmed by 0 bases and V by 4 bases; bases with no gene match: 15. Looked up from germline, CDR1 is MDHEN and CDR2 is SYDVKM. The CDR3 spans 19 residues. This chain's CDR3 is CASSSRTGGRASSYNEQFF. The DNA of the CDR3 is TGTGCCAGCAGTTCAAGGACAGGTGGGCGGGCGAGCTCCTACAATGAGCAGTTCTTC. Together with reference TRBV28 and TRBJ2-1, the CDR3 gives the full variable domain: DVKVTQSSRYLVKRTGEKVFLECVQDMDHENMFWYRQDPGLGLRLIYFSYDVKMKEKGDIPEGYSVSREKKERFSLILESASTNQTSMYLCASSSRTGGRASSYNEQFFGPGTRLTVL.

The chain joins TRBV7-9 to TRBJ1-4; D gene uncertain. Per the germline V gene, CDR1 is SEHNR and CDR2 is FQNEAQ (reference sequence). V lost 1 base and J 0 bases, leaving 9 bases between the germline ends. This CDR3 has 16 residues. CDR3 sequence (DNA): TGTGCCAGCAGCTTAGGGGAGTTTACAACTAATGAAAAACTGTTTTTT. Translating gives CASSLGEFTTNEKLFF.

The chain uses TRBV7-6 and TRBJ2-7, with 9 bases identical to TRBD2. This CDR3 has 17 amino acids. With 1 base clipped from V and 4 bases from J, the junction kept 11 bases outside the gene matches. The germline gives CDR1 SGHVS, CDR2 FNYEAQ. For the CDR3, the DNA is TGTGCCAGCAGCTTAGGTGGGCTAGCGGGATTGGCATACGAGCAGTACTTC. Translating it yields CASSLGGLAGLAYEQYF.

This clone was counted between two and nine times. The chain couples TRBV7-2 to TRBJ1-3; D is undetermined. The length of the CDR3 is 13 residues. Trimming cost V 3 bases and J 6 bases, with 9 bases left between them. Germline loops: CDR1 SGHTA, CDR2 FQGNSA. The CDR3 protein is CASSFRRENTIYF. The CDR3 region has the DNA TGTGCCAGCAGCTTTAGGAGGGAAAACACCATATATTTT.

V is TRBV25-1 and J is TRBJ2-1, with D maybe TRBD1 (5 bases). In germline, CDR1 is MGHDK, CDR2 SYGVNS. The CDR3 is 17 residues long. V dropped 5 bases and J dropped 7 bases, with 24 bases sitting between them. DNA of the CDR3: TGTGCCAGCAGTCTTTTTCCGAGACAGATGATCCCGAATGAGCAGTTCTTC. Amino acid sequence: CASSLFPRQMIPNEQFF. The full variable domain, with the rest looked up from reference TRBV25-1 and TRBJ2-1, is EADIYQTPRYLVIGTGKKITLECSQTMGHDKMYWYQQDPGMELHLIHYSYGVNSTEKGDLSSESTVSRIRTEHFPLTLESARPSHTSQYLCASSLFPRQMIPNEQFFGPGTRLTVL.

This rearrangement joins TRBV4-2 to TRBJ2-1; a weak D match, TRBD2 (5 bases). This CDR3 is 15 amino acids long. V was cut by 1 base and J by 0 bases, with 7 bases left in between. The germline gives CDR1 LGHNA, CDR2 YNFKEQ. This chain's CDR3 is CASSQGGVSYNEQFF. CDR3 nucleotide sequence: TGTGCCAGCAGCCAAGGGGGAGTCTCCTACAATGAGCAGTTCTTC.

The chain couples TRBV18 to TRBJ2-3; TRBD2 might be the D (6 bases). This CDR3 region has 17 residues. The V end lost 5 bases, the J end lost 4 bases, and 22 bases lay between the germline ends. In germline, CDR1 is KGHSH, CDR2 LQKENI. This CDR3 is CASSYARRRDPPDTQYF. The CDR3 nucleotides are TGTGCCAGCTCATACGCTCGGCGGAGGGACCCCCCAGATACGCAGTATTTT.

The gene calls are TRBV7-9 and TRBJ2-2; D not certain. CDR3 length: 16 residues. Trimming took off 5 bases at V and 2 bases at J, with 15 bases between the two ends. Germline CDR1 is SEHNR and CDR2 is FQNEAQ (reference sequence). The CDR3 DNA sequence: TGTGCCAGCAGCCCCAGGCGAGGATTCAACACCGGGGAGCTGTTTTTT. Encoded protein: CASSPRRGFNTGELFF. Together with reference TRBV7-9 and TRBJ2-2, the CDR3 gives the full variable domain: DTGVSQNPRHKITKRGQNVTFRCDPISEHNRLYWYRQTLGQGPEFLTYFQNEAQLEKSRLLSDRFSAERPKGSFSTLEIQRTEQGDSAMYLCASSPRRGFNTGELFFGEGSRLTVL.

The rearrangement uses TRBV3-1 (or the pseudogene TRBV3-2) and TRBJ1-1; no clear D gene. The CDR3 has 12 amino acids. CDR1 and CDR2 (germline): LGHDT, YNNKEL (reference sequence). The V and J ends lost 3 bases and 4 bases respectively, with 6 bases between them. The DNA of the CDR3 is TGTGCCAGCAGCCACGTGGGCACTGAAGCTTTCTTT. Translating it yields CASSHVGTEAFF.

The chain joins TRBV5-6 to TRBJ2-2; 8 bases are a match to TRBD1. V trimming: 5 bases; J trimming: 2 bases; junction bases outside the gene matches: 5. CDR1 and CDR2 (germline): SGHDT, YYEEEE. This CDR3 region has 15 residues. In DNA, the CDR3 is TGTGCCAGCAGACTCGGGACAGGAAACACCGGGGAGCTGTTTTTT. It encodes CASRLGTGNTGELFF.

V gene TRBV5-4 combines with J gene TRBJ2-3, with 7 bases matching TRBD1. Germline V gene data show CDR1 as SGHNT and CDR2 as YYREEE (reference sequence). This CDR3 region has 15 residues. Trimming at V came to 4 bases and at J to 1 base, leaving 6 bases not matched to a gene. CDR3 bases: TGTGCCAGCAGCAAACAGGGGTGGGGCACAGATACGCAGTATTTT. This encodes CASSKQGWGTDTQYF.

The genes are TRBV2 and TRBJ1-2, with 9 bases lining up with TRBD1. CDR3 length equals 15 residues. After removal of 5 bases from V and 5 bases from J, the junction contained 9 bases not matched to a gene. Germline V gene data show CDR1 as SNHLY and CDR2 as FYNNEI. The CDR3 nucleotides read TGTGCCAGCAGTCCAGCAACAGGGGGCCGGTATGGCTACACCTTC. It is translated as CASSPATGGRYGYTF.

The V and J genes are TRBV9 and TRBJ2-2; 10 nucleotides align to TRBD2. The CDR3 loop spans 16 amino acids. Germline V CDR1 and CDR2: SGDLS, YYNGEE. Trimming removed 4 bases from V and 5 bases from J; junction bases left unmatched: 8. The CDR3 DNA reads as TGTGCCAGCAGCCGGACAACTAGCGGGATGACCGGGGAGCTGTTTTTT. Amino acid sequence: CASSRTTSGMTGELFF.

The chain has TRBV5-4 and TRBJ2-7; D may correspond to TRBD1 or TRBD2 (5 bases each). This CDR3 has 14 amino acids. Trimming took 0 bases from V and 2 from J, leaving 9 bases between them. Per the germline V gene, CDR1 is SGHNT and CDR2 is YYREEE (reference sequence). The CDR3 DNA reads as TGTGCCAGCAGCTTGGGTATGGGGGCCTACGAGCAGTACTTC. The encoded protein is CASSLGMGAYEQYF.

For the CDR3, the DNA is TGTGCCAGCAGCTTAAACGGGAGACCCAACACCGGGGAGCTGTTTTTT. Protein: CASSLNGRPNTGELFF. The chain combines TRBV7-8 with TRBJ2-2, with a weak D call TRBD2 (6 bases). Germline assignment: CDR1 SGHVS and CDR2 FQNEAQ. Trimming took 2 bases from V and 2 from J, leaving 12 bases between them. CDR3 length equals 16 residues.

The chain couples TRBV7-3 to TRBJ2-7; TRBD2 matches at 8 bases. The CDR3 length is 15 residues. CDR1 SGHTA and CDR2 FQGTGA come from the germline V gene. Trimming took 2 bases from V and 6 from J; bases not matched to a gene: 9. The CDR3 here is CASSLSAAGDGEQYF. CDR3 in DNA: TGTGCCAGCAGCTTATCCGCAGCGGGAGACGGCGAGCAGTACTTC.